The T cell receptor beta chain under discussion was sequenced for a study of a mutant IDH1 vaccine in newly diagnosed glioma (dated by TCRdb to about 2021). General notes on the study: Patients were given eight vaccinations, in weeks 1, 3, 5, 7, 11, 15, 19 and 23, which matched visits V03 through V10. Vaccination began 4-6 weeks after radiotherapy alone, or alongside temozolomide cycles in the chemotherapy-containing groups. Of the 30 to 35 patients who were treated, about 62% were male and around 40% were female, and the mean age was about 40 years. Before enrollment, patients had received standard therapy of radiotherapy alone, temozolomide alone, or radiochemotherapy with temozolomide; most received the combination. Peripheral blood was collected at six visits: V03 (baseline), V05, V07, V10, V12 and V13. Longitudinal TCRB deep sequencing was performed for around 23 treated patients wherever samples were available for exploratory analyses. Here is what the overall study found, with its caveats: Selection of PBMC samples for TCRB deep sequencing was based on availability. It was noted by the authors that analyses of patient blood samples could not be reproduced owing to sample limitations. Pseudoprogression seemed to be unrelated to changes in the top peripheral T cell clonotypes found by TCRB sequencing. Immune responses induced by the vaccine were seen in around 93% of patients across multiple MHC alleles.

Read against the paper, the sample's time point label means: week 5, during vaccination. A 20-mer mutant IDH1 peptide at 300 micrograms in Montanide made up each vaccine dose, which was injected subcutaneously together with topical imiquimod. The donors had newly diagnosed IDH1-mutant astrocytomas of WHO grade 3 or 4 that showed loss of nuclear ATRX. The samples were drawn from NOA16, a multicentre, single-arm, open-label phase I trial in Germany that tested a mutant IDH1 peptide vaccine in humans for the first time. Genomic DNA for TCRB sequencing was extracted from EDTA blood using the DNeasy Blood and Tissue Kit. This clone was picked up a small number of times. Which antigen it targets is not known. There are no base qualities to consult, and no much larger clone falls within one base. The CDR3 sequence holds 14 residues, the cysteine and phenylalanine included. Just the 42-base CDR3 DNA is kept, in frame starting at base 1. V was cut back by 1 base and J by 4 bases, leaving a gap of 10 bases between them. The germline V gene sets CDR1 to MGHRA and CDR2 to YSYEKL.

Library creation used the immunoSEQ multiplex PCR assay. Following the manufacturer's protocol, the hsTCRB Kit was used to amplify rearranged TCR beta chain sequences. An Illumina MiSeq was used to sequence the TCRB libraries. The authors processed their data as follows. The proprietary platform of the kit vendor was used for demultiplexing, trimming and gene mapping. TCRdb holds this immuneACCESS table with in-frame rearrangements only. Some clones are missing; in checked studies, unresolved V genes explain under half, and the rest has no known cause. The DNA gave D and trimming, while V, J and clone size come from that table. The sample includes about 25,000 clones, with 65% to 80% observed a single time. The ten largest clones represent roughly a tenth of the sample.

This specimen consisted of PBMCs, obtained from a glioma patient whose treatment included an IDH1 peptide vaccine. This chain joins TRBV4-1 to TRBJ1-1, with the D segment identity uncertain. The receptor was isolated from a man between 35 and 55 years old with glioma. The nucleotide sequence reads TGCGCCAGCAGCCAAGTAGAGTGGGGCACTGAAGCTTTCTTT. This codes for CASSQVEWGTEAFF.